This T cell receptor (beta chain) appears in the sequencing data of a study of T cell repertoires in cytomegalovirus infection (dated by TCRdb to between 2018 and 2020). Notes on the research overall: Recently identified HLA-C-restricted CMV epitopes, whose presentation resists viral immunomodulation, were targeted by peptide stimulations together with well-studied HLA-B-restricted epitopes. Donor HLA type was relevant to the analysis, as public TCR beta signatures indicated carriage of CMV infection together with the matching HLA type. What the research found in general, with its limitations: Carriers of CMV infection plus the relevant HLA type were discriminated by the cumulative frequency of public TCR beta family members in the study cohort and in an independent roughly 400-donor cohort. The ex vivo response was dominated by HLA-C-restricted CMV-specific TCR beta clonotypes, which also provided the single most frequent clonotype in two of eight donors.

Regarding this clonotype: What this receptor recognizes is not known. Base qualities are not at hand, and no much larger clone is one base apart.

The treatment or condition label of this sample denotes: in vitro stimulation with specific CMV peptide epitopes to enrich CMV-specific T cells. V drops 0 bases and J drops 10 bases, leaving 13 bases in between. The germline V gene (reference sequence) sets CDR1 to DFQATT and CDR2 to SNEGSKA. Measured from the cysteine to the phenylalanine, the CDR3 is 14 residues long. Left in the record is the CDR3 DNA by itself, 42 bases read in frame from the first base. Sequenced using an Illumina HiSeq 1500. TCRdb redid the processing of the public reads, applying fastp at Q25 and MiXCR, and retained in-frame beta chains. Records with the same CDR3 protein are collapsed into one entry carrying the most frequent genes and DNA. This sample is represented by hundreds of thousands of distinct CDR3 sequences; around 30% of them were singletons. The ten most abundant clones make up 17% of the sample.

The source was cultured PBMCs, collected from culture after CMV antigen stimulation. The chain employs TRBV20-1 and TRBJ1-6; no confident D gene assignment can be made. The clonotype originates from a human donor in good health (CMV status not recorded). Some clones in this sample may be carry-over from other donors' samples. The CDR3 is CSARESRRESPLHF. At the DNA level, the sequence is TGCAGTGCTAGAGAGTCCAGAAGGGAATCACCCCTCCACTTT.